Sequencing of this T cell receptor (beta chain) was carried out in a study of cytomegalovirus exposure and HLA in healthy donors. Whole-study results and caveats: Later work found most CMV-associated TCR beta chains apparently HLA-restricted. Reports described diagnosis of cytomegalovirus status by the classifier as highly specific and sensitive.

V shed 2 bases, J shed 11 bases, and the junction held 9 bases outside the gene matches. CDR3 length: 15 amino acids. CDR1 is MNHNS, CDR2 SASEGT, per germline. As for this clone: What it binds is unknown.

PCR involved 60 Vbeta and 13 Jbeta primers. Measured with immunoSEQ multiplex PCR; TCRdb has only the in-frame clones, and not every one. The sample records about 160,000 clones, almost 80% being singletons. The TCR originated in a woman aged 50 to 65 in good health and CMV-seronegative. The J gene is TRBJ1-1, the V gene TRBV6-1, with TRBD1 matching over 12 bases. Sequenced material: PBMCs. Here the CDR3 DNA reads TGTGCCAGCAGTGAATATCGGGACAGGGGGCCCGGGGCTTTCTTT. It yields the protein CASSEYRDRGPGAFF.